Listed below are T cell receptor beta chains from one sample, sequenced in a study of cytomegalovirus exposure and HLA in healthy donors. Repertoires were generated with immunoSEQ multiplex PCR, while TCRdb's copy carries only in-frame clones and drops some. The sample includes roughly 70,000 clones. Sequencing used PBMCs. The receptors were sampled from a female donor in good health and CMV-seropositive. Each CDR3 is given with its conserved first and last residue. D genes are given only for firm matches.

d_gene	v_gene	len	j_gene	CDR3nt	CDR3aa
NA	TRBV29-1	13	TRBJ1-5	TGCAGCGTCCAGGACAGTAGCAATCAGCCCCAGCATTTT	CSVQDSSNQPQHF
NA	TRBV19	14	TRBJ2-1	TGTGCCAGTAGAGTGGGTGGGAGTAACGGTGAGCAGTTCTTC	CASRVGGSNGEQFF
NA	TRBV4-1	14	TRBJ2-1	TGCGCCAGCAGCCAAGATCTAGGAATCAATGAGCAGTTCTTC	CASSQDLGINEQFF
TRBD2	TRBV4-1	16	TRBJ2-2	TGCGCCAGCAGCCCACCGGGACTACCGGCGGGCGGGGAGCTGTTTTTT	CASSPPGLPAGGELFF
NA	TRBV28	14	TRBJ1-2	TGTGCCAGCAGTTTAGGCAGGGCTAACTATGGCTACACCTTC	CASSLGRANYGYTF
NA	TRBV5-1	16	TRBJ1-4	TGCGCCAGCAGTCGCGAGAGGCAGGGATCAAATGAAAAACTGTTTTTT	CASSRERQGSNEKLFF
NA	TRBV19	14	TRBJ1-5	TGTGCCAGTAGTATTCCCAGGATGAATCAGCCCCAGCATTTT	CASSIPRMNQPQHF
NA	TRBV30	13	TRBJ1-2	TGTGCCTGGAGTAGACAGAGGAACTATGGCTACACCTTC	CAWSRQRNYGYTF
TRBD1	TRBV9	15	TRBJ1-2	TGTGCCAGCAGCCTACCGGACAGGGGGGTTTCTGGCTACACCTTC	CASSLPDRGVSGYTF
NA	TRBV18	15	TRBJ2-2	TGTGCCAGCTCACCACTCCCTTCCCGCACCGGGGAGCTGTTTTTT	CASSPLPSRTGELFF
TRBD2	TRBV2	16	TRBJ2-1	TGTGCCAGCAGTGAAGGTCGGGGGGGCAACTACAATGAGCAGTTCTTC	CASSEGRGGNYNEQFF
TRBD1	TRBV6-6	14	TRBJ1-1	TGTGCCAGCAGCCCCGGGACAGTGAACACTGAAGCTTTCTTT	CASSPGTVNTEAFF
TRBD1	TRBV7-6	16	TRBJ2-7	TGTGCCAGCAGCTTAAACGCAGCACAGGGGGCCTACGAGCAGTACTTC	CASSLNAAQGAYEQYF
TRBD2	TRBV4-1	18	TRBJ2-2	TGCGCCAGCAGCCAAGATTCACCTCGCGGGGGGGCGACCGGGGAGCTGTTTTTT	CASSQDSPRGGATGELFF
TRBD2	TRBV5-5	17	TRBJ2-1	TGTGCCAGCAGTACGGAGGTTCCCGGGACTAGCGACAATGAGCAGTTCTTC	CASSTEVPGTSDNEQFF
NA	TRBV7-9	12	TRBJ1-2	TGTGCCAGCAGCCCCGGACAGAGGGGCTACACCTTC	CASSPGQRGYTF
TRBD1	TRBV9	17	TRBJ2-7	TGTGCCAGCAGCCCACATGGGGACAGGGTACCCCGCAACGAGCAGTACTTC	CASSPHGDRVPRNEQYF
TRBD2	TRBV13	18	TRBJ2-7	TGTGCCAGCAGCTCATCCGCCCGGGTTGGCGGGACTAGCGGCGAGCAGTACTTC	CASSSSARVGGTSGEQYF
NA	TRBV19	15	TRBJ2-3	TGTGCCAGTAGTATAGCCCACGGAGTTGTGGATACGCAGTATTTT	CASSIAHGVVDTQYF
NA	TRBV4-3	12	TRBJ1-1	TGCGCCAGCAGCCAAGACAAAACTGAAGCTTTCTTT	CASSQDKTEAFF
NA	TRBV6-1	15	TRBJ1-2	TGTGCCAGTCACGTTTCTACGTCACAGGGATATGGCTACACCTTC	CASHVSTSQGYGYTF
TRBD2	TRBV30	16	TRBJ2-2	TGTGCCTGGAGTGGCGGGAGGGCTTCGGGTACCGGGGAGCTGTTTTTT	CAWSGGRASGTGELFF
NA	TRBV19	12	TRBJ2-2	TGTGCCAGTGGGAGGAGGACCGGGGAGCTGTTTTTT	CASGRRTGELFF
TRBD1	TRBV23-1	17	TRBJ1-5	TGCGCCAGCAGTCAATCAGAAGGGGGCTGGAGCAATCAGCCCCAGCATTTT	CASSQSEGGWSNQPQHF
NA	TRBV6-9	13	TRBJ2-7	TGTGCCAGCAGTCCCGGGGGGCCCTACGAGCAGTACTTC	CASSPGGPYEQYF
NA	TRBV19	11	TRBJ2-1	TGTGCCAGTAGTACCCGGGGTGAGCAGTTCTTC	CASSTRGEQFF
TRBD1	TRBV5-4	14	TRBJ2-5	TGTGCCAGCAGCCCACAGGGGGCGGGAGAGACCCAGTACTTC	CASSPQGAGETQYF
NA	TRBV14	15	TRBJ2-7	TGTGCCAGCAGCCAAGAACCGGGGGTAATCTACGAGCAGTACTTC	CASSQEPGVIYEQYF
TRBD1	TRBV5-4	15	TRBJ2-7	TGTGCCAGCAGCTTGGAGGCCGGGACAGGGCGCCCGATGTACTTC	CASSLEAGTGRPMYF
TRBD1	TRBV6-6	15	TRBJ1-2	TGTGCCAGCAGTTCCGGGACAGGAGGCTTCGATGGCTACACCTTC	CASSSGTGGFDGYTF
TRBD1	TRBV4-3	16	TRBJ2-7	TGCGCCAGCAGCCAAGATCTACCTACAGGGGACTACGAGCAGTACTTC	CASSQDLPTGDYEQYF
TRBD2	TRBV19	16	TRBJ2-4	TGTGCCAGTAGTATTGAGTCGGGCCCGGGGGGGAACATTCAGTACTTC	CASSIESGPGGNIQYF
TRBD1	TRBV7-2	14	TRBJ1-1	TGTGCCAGCAGCCTACAGGGGTTCAGCACTGAAGCTTTCTTT	CASSLQGFSTEAFF
TRBD1	TRBV4-3	16	TRBJ1-4	TGCGCCAGCAGCCAACAATCCGGGACAGGGTACGAAAAACTGTTTTTT	CASSQQSGTGYEKLFF
TRBD1	TRBV5-1	16	TRBJ2-7	TGCGCCAGCAGCTTATTAACCGGGACAGGACACCTTCAAACGAACTTC	CASSLLTGTGHLQTNF
TRBD2	TRBV4-1	14	TRBJ2-3	TGCGCCAGCGCCCGGGGGGATAGCACAGATACGCAGTATTTT	CASARGDSTDTQYF
NA	TRBV6-5	13	TRBJ2-7	TGTGCCAGCAGTTACACTCCGCTGGGCCCGCAGTACTTC	CASSYTPLGPQYF
NA	TRBV18	14	TRBJ1-4	TGTGCCAGCCGGGAGACTGCAACTAATGAAAAACTGTTTTTT	CASRETATNEKLFF
NA	TRBV5-1	14	TRBJ1-4	TGCGCCAGCAGGGTCGTGCAGGGCGATGAAAAACTGTTTTTT	CASRVVQGDEKLFF
TRBD1	TRBV18	14	TRBJ2-1	TGTGCCAGCTCACTGACAGGGGCCTACAATGAGCAGTTCTTC	CASSLTGAYNEQFF
NA	TRBV2	14	TRBJ1-2	TGTGCCAGCATCCCCCACCGGGACACCGATGGCTACACCTTC	CASIPHRDTDGYTF
NA	TRBV9	16	TRBJ2-7	TGTGCCAGCAGCGTAGGGGACACCCTGGGGGTTTACGAGCAGTACTTC	CASSVGDTLGVYEQYF
TRBD1	TRBV28	14	TRBJ1-2	TGTGCCAGCAGTGCTACAGGGGGTTGGTTAGGCTACACCTTC	CASSATGGWLGYTF
TRBD1	TRBV5-1	15	TRBJ2-2	TGCGCCAGCAGCAGGACAGGGGGTTCCACCGGGGAGCTGTTTTTT	CASSRTGGSTGELFF
NA	TRBV27	16	TRBJ1-6	TGTGCCAGCAGTTCGCAGGCCGGAGCGGCTAATTCACCCCTCCACTTT	CASSSQAGAANSPLHF
NA	TRBV6-1	15	TRBJ1-4	TGTGCCAGCCGGAAAGACACCGCAACTAATGAAAAACTGTTTTTT	CASRKDTATNEKLFF
NA	TRBV19	14	TRBJ2-2	TGTGCCAGTAGTATGGGCAGGGACACCGGGGAGCTGTTTTTT	CASSMGRDTGELFF
TRBD1	TRBV6-1	16	TRBJ1-4	TGTGCCAGCAGTGGAGGTAGGACAGGGGGCGCCGGGAAACTGTTTTTT	CASSGGRTGGAGKLFF